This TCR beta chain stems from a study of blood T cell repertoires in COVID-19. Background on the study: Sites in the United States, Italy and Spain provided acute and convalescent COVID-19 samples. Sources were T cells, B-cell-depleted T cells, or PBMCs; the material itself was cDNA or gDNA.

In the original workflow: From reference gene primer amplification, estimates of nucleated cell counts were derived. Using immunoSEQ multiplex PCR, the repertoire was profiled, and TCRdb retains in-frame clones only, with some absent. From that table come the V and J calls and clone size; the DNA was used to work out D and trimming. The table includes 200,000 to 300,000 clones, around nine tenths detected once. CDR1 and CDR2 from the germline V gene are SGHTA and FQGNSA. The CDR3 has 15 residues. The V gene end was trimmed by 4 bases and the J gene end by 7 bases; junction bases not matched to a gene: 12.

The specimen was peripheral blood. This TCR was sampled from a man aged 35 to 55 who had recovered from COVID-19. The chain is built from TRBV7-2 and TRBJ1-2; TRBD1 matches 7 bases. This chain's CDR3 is CASSSKGASWGGYTF. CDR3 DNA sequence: TGTGCCAGCAGCTCCAAGGGGGCCTCATGGGGTGGCTACACCTTC.